The 22 T cell receptor beta chains presented below share a single source sample, sequenced in a study of shared clonotypes between healthy human individuals. As defined, naive CD8 cells were CD45RO-negative and positively selected for CCR7, with terminally differentiated effector memory CD45RA+ cells excluded. Generated by immunoSEQ multiplex PCR, the TCRdb table keeps only in-frame clones and is missing some. There are over 800,000 clones in the sample; about 92% occur only once, and 24% lies in the top ten. Sequencing was carried out using naive CD8+ T cells sorted from blood. These receptors were obtained from a man aged 30 to 45 in good health.

This clone has just one count. The V call is TRBV25-1, the J call TRBJ1-4, with TRBD1 as a possible D gene (6 bases). Per the germline V gene, CDR1 is MGHDK and CDR2 is SYGVNS. This CDR3 has 18 residues. Trimming removed 5 bases from V and 0 bases from J, with 19 bases in between. CDR3 DNA: TGTGCCAGCAGTAGGGAACCCGGGACACTCCCAACTAATGAAAAACTGTTTTTT. Translating it yields CASSREPGTLPTNEKLFF.

V is TRBV4-1 and J is TRBJ2-3, with 12 nucleotides matching TRBD2. The germline V gene has CDR1 MGHRA and CDR2 YSYEKL. V trimming: 7 bases; J trimming: 4 bases; junction bases outside the gene matches: 6. This CDR3 has 15 amino acids. This chain's CDR3 is CASKRLAGVADTQYF. The CDR3 DNA is TGCGCCAGCAAGAGACTAGCGGGAGTGGCAGATACGCAGTATTTT.

The chain links TRBV7-6 to TRBJ2-1; D assignment may be TRBD1 or TRBD2 (5 bases each). The V end was cut by 8 bases, the J end by 0 bases, with 17 bases between. CDR1 is SGHVS, CDR2 FNYEAQ, per germline. The CDR3 runs 16 residues. CDR3 region: CASSGPGPSSYNEQFF. The DNA of the CDR3 is TGTGCCAGCTCTGGGCCGGGACCCAGCTCCTACAATGAGCAGTTCTTC.

CDR3 DNA sequence: TGTGCCAGCAGCACCGGACTAGCGAGGGTACCGTACGAGCAGTACTTC. Its protein is CASSTGLARVPYEQYF. V gene TRBV7-9 combines with J gene TRBJ2-7; TRBD2 aligns across 9 bases. V shed 5 bases, J shed 4 bases, and the junction held 12 bases outside the gene matches. CDR3 length equals 16 residues. CDR1 and CDR2 (germline): SEHNR, FQNEAQ (reference sequence).

This chain uses TRBV7-9 with TRBJ2-7; D may be TRBD1 (6 bases). This CDR3 region has 15 residues. Germline values: CDR1 SEHNR, CDR2 FQNEAQ (reference sequence). Between the trimmed V and J ends, which lost 1 base and 7 bases, there was a span of 17 bases. This CDR3 reads CASSLEQGEFREQYF. In DNA form, the CDR3 reads TGTGCCAGCAGCTTAGAACAGGGAGAGTTTCGGGAGCAGTACTTC.

CDR3 residues: CSVVGLVSTGGEETQYF. CDR3 nucleotides: TGCAGCGTTGTGGGTCTTGTGTCGACAGGGGGAGAAGAGACCCAGTACTTC. This rearrangement joins TRBV29-1 to TRBJ2-5, with 9 bases lining up with TRBD1. CDR3 length: 17 residues. With V trimmed by 4 bases and J by 3 bases, 15 bases remained unmatched. Germline V CDR1 and CDR2: SQVTM, ANQGSEA.

This clone was found once. V is TRBV10-1 and J is TRBJ2-3, with D unresolved. The CDR3 runs to 11 residues. The germline V gene encodes CDR1 WNHNN and CDR2 SYGVQD (reference sequence). Deletions cut 4 bases from V and 6 bases from J, with 5 bases between. The CDR3: CASSAGDTQYF. Written as DNA, the CDR3 is TGCGCCAGCAGTGCAGGTGATACGCAGTATTTT.

The CDR3 is CASSLRWRERGYEQYF. CDR3 coding DNA: TGTGCCAGCAGTTTACGGTGGCGGGAGAGGGGCTACGAGCAGTACTTC. The rearrangement uses TRBV27 and TRBJ2-7; 7 bases line up with TRBD2. CDR3 length equals 16 residues. V dropped 2 bases and J dropped 3; count of bases not matched to a gene: 10. Germline CDR1 reads MNHEY; CDR2 reads SMNVEV (reference sequence).

The genes are TRBV27 and TRBJ2-5; a weak D match, TRBD1 (5 bases). Trimming pared 6 bases from V and 5 bases from J, leaving 28 bases between. This CDR3 region has 18 residues. Germline V gives CDR1 MNHEY, CDR2 SMNVEV (reference sequence). CDR3 in DNA: TGTGCCAGCAGCTTCTTGCCTTTAGGGGCCCCCCATGTGGAGACCCAGTACTTC. Protein sequence: CASSFLPLGAPHVETQYF.

The chain links TRBV7-8 to TRBJ2-4, with 13 positions matching TRBD2. Trimming cost V 7 bases and J 0 bases; bases outside gene matches: 12. The CDR3 has 19 amino acids. Germline V gene sequence: CDR1 SGHVS, CDR2 FQNEAQ. The CDR3, as DNA: TGTGCCAGCACCGATGGGACTAGCGGGAATATTATAGCCAAAAACATTCAGTACTTC. Translating it yields CASTDGTSGNIIAKNIQYF.

CDR3 amino acids: CASSLDGGRNEQYF. The CDR3, as DNA: TGTGCCAGCAGCTTAGACGGCGGGAGGAACGAGCAGTACTTC. The V gene is TRBV11-3, the J gene TRBJ2-7; 8 nucleotides line up with TRBD2. Germline V gene sequence: CDR1 SGHNT, CDR2 YENEEA. The V gene end was trimmed by 0 bases and the J gene end by 5 bases; junction bases not matched to a gene: 3. The CDR3 covers 14 residues.

The CDR3 nucleotides read TGTGCCAGCAGTGATTCTACCACCAGCAATCAGCCCCAGCATTTT. Its protein is CASSDSTTSNQPQHF. The chain links TRBV2 to TRBJ1-5; D gene ambiguous. The CDR3 contains 15 residues. Germline-derived CDR1 and CDR2 are SNHLY and FYNNEI. V dropped 3 bases and J dropped 1 base, with 10 bases sitting between them.

The chain carries TRBV5-1 and TRBJ1-1; no firm D call. V gave up 1 base and J gave up 0 bases, with 7 bases separating them. Germline V gene sequence: CDR1 SGHRS, CDR2 YFSETQ. CDR3 length: 14 amino acids. The DNA for the CDR3 is TGCGCCAGCAGCTTGAAGGGCATGAACACTGAAGCTTTCTTT. Its protein product is CASSLKGMNTEAFF.

The chain links TRBV7-2 to TRBJ1-5, with D perhaps TRBD1 (6 bases). The CDR3 runs to 16 residues. Germline CDR1 reads SGHTA; CDR2 reads FQGNSA. Trimming removed 6 bases from V and 0 bases from J, with 15 bases in between. DNA of the CDR3: TGTGCCAGCAGTCCAGACAGGCAATATAGCAATCAGCCCCAGCATTTT. The encoded protein is CASSPDRQYSNQPQHF.

J is TRBJ2-3 and V is TRBV6-1; D is unresolved. CDR1 and CDR2 from the germline V gene are MNHNS and SASEGT. CDR3 length: 12 residues. V lost 0 bases and J 10 bases, leaving 8 bases between the germline ends. CDR3 sequence reads: CASSEARLPQYF. CDR3 DNA sequence: TGTGCCAGCAGTGAAGCTAGATTGCCGCAGTATTTT.

The chain has TRBV6-6 and TRBJ1-4; a possible D gene is TRBD1 (5 bases). V lost 1 base, J lost 7 bases, and 10 bases lay in between. Germline assignment: CDR1 MNHNY and CDR2 SVGAGI (reference sequence). The CDR3 has 14 residues. In nucleotides, the CDR3 is TGTGCCAGCAGTTACTACGGGGGAGGTGAAAAACTGTTTTTT. It translates to CASSYYGGGEKLFF.

The genes are TRBV7-9 and TRBJ2-7, with D perhaps TRBD2 (5 bases). This CDR3 has 12 residues. Germline CDR1 is SEHNR and CDR2 is FQNEAQ (reference sequence). V was shortened by 3 bases and J by 5 bases, with 8 bases between the two germline ends. The CDR3 region has the DNA TGTGCCAGCAGCTTGCGGGTCGACGAGCAGTACTTC. It specifies CASSLRVDEQYF.

The chain couples TRBV18 to TRBJ2-2; a weak D match, TRBD1 (5 bases). CDR3 length equals 15 residues. V was trimmed by 2 bases and J by 1 base, leaving 8 bases between them. Germline V lookup: CDR1 KGHSH, CDR2 LQKENI. The CDR3 spells CASSPRGMNTGELFF. CDR3 coding DNA: TGTGCCAGCTCACCAAGGGGTATGAACACCGGGGAGCTGTTTTTT.

The J gene is TRBJ2-3, the V gene TRBV27; D not resolved. Germline assignment: CDR1 MNHEY and CDR2 SMNVEV (reference sequence). There are 15 residues in the CDR3. V was trimmed by 7 bases and J by 1 base, leaving 15 bases between them. This chain's CDR3 is CASTHIPQGTDTQYF. The CDR3 DNA reads TGTGCCAGCACTCATATTCCCCAGGGCACAGATACGCAGTATTTT.

This chain uses TRBV11-2 with TRBJ1-3; D not certain. V was clipped by 3 bases and J by 2 bases, with 8 bases between them. The length of the CDR3 is 14 residues. Germline CDR1 reads SGHAT; CDR2 reads FQNNGV. Here the CDR3 DNA reads TGTGCCAGCAGCTTGGCAGGAGCTGGAAACACCATATATTTT. This translates into CASSLAGAGNTIYF.

This rearrangement joins TRBV6-1 to TRBJ2-1; D unresolved. CDR1 is MNHNS, CDR2 SASEGT, per germline. The CDR3 covers 15 residues. V shed 2 bases and J shed 8 bases, with 16 bases lying between them. CDR3 region: CASSEKGFGVDEQFF. CDR3 coding DNA: TGTGCCAGCAGTGAAAAAGGGTTCGGAGTGGATGAGCAGTTCTTC.

The rearrangement uses TRBV27 and TRBJ2-1, with D tentatively TRBD2 (6 bases). The germline CDR1 and CDR2 sequences are MNHEY and SMNVEV (reference sequence). Trimming removed 5 bases from V and 3 bases from J, with 14 bases in between. The length of the CDR3 is 15 residues. The CDR3, as DNA: TGTGCCAGCAGTCTCGTCTTGCGGGACTACAATGAGCAGTTCTTC. This codes for CASSLVLRDYNEQFF.